This TCR beta chain originates from a study of cytotoxic CD8 clonotypes in ibrutinib-treated CLL. Points from the study as a whole: Baseline clonality exceeded age-matched healthy donors and tracked circulating CD8+ T-cell counts. The study found public clonotypes uncommon, contracting or stable on treatment.

The germline V and J ends were trimmed by 1 base and 8 bases, with 15 bases remaining between them. Germline loops: CDR1 SNHLY, CDR2 FYNNEI. The CDR3 is made up of 14 amino acids. Method: immunoSEQ multiplex PCR; TCRdb's copy keeps in-frame clones and lacks some. The repertoire consists of approximately 190,000 clones, with 70% to 75% occurring once and the leading ten covering approximately 6%. On this clone: The antigen remains unidentified.

V gene TRBV2 combines with J gene TRBJ2-7, with D possibly TRBD2 on 5 matching bases. The receptor comes from a human donor with chronic lymphocytic leukemia. Sample: PBMCs, taken after 12 months of ibrutinib treatment. CDR3 DNA: TGTGCCAGCAGTGAAGGAGGGCCAATCCCCCAGCAGTACTTC. Residues: CASSEGGPIPQQYF.